This T cell receptor (beta chain) derives from a study of post-analysis software for immune sequencing data. Study-level information: Recorded subtypes: relapsing-remitting, secondary progressive, progressive-relapsing; some patients unannotated. Study-wide results and caveats: TRBV5-6, TRBV5-1 and TRBV20-1 belonged to a set of about five TRBV segments that were more frequent in patients than controls. Relative to controls, patients with multiple sclerosis showed significantly lower normalized Chao1 diversity.

Unique molecular identifiers were carried by the TCR beta cDNA libraries. TCRdb reprocessed the PCR reads via MiXCR and lists one record per CDR3 protein. The sample shows 150,000 to 200,000 distinct CDR3 sequences, 36% of them seen only once. Note on this clonotype: What it binds is not known.

V dropped 6 bases and J dropped 0 bases, with 8 bases sitting between them. This CDR3 has 13 residues. CDR1 and CDR2 (germline): MNHEY, SVGAGI. The chain carries TRBV6-5 and TRBJ1-2; no reliable D call. The source material was blood, sampled after autologous hematopoietic stem cell transplantation. The receptor was derived from a girl aged 10 to 17 with multiple sclerosis. The CDR3 reads CASSREANYGYTF. The CDR3 bases are TGTGCCAGCAGCCGGGAGGCTAACTATGGCTACACCTTC.